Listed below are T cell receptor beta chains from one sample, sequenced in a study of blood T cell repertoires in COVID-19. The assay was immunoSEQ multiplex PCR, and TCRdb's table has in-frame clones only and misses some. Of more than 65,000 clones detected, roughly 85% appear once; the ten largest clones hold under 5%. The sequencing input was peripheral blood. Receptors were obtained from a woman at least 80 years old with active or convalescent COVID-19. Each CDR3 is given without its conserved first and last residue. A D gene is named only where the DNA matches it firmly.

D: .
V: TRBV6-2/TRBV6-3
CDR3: ASSYPLAGGQGDTQY

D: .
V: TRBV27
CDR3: ASSLGGNTEAF

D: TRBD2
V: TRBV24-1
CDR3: ATGLAGPMYNEQF

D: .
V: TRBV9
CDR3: ASSGSGQIARTGELF

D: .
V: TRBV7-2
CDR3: ASSLNSHYSNQPQH

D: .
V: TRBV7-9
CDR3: ASSGAPGNEQY

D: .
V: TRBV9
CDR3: ASSVGLLGGARQGTYEQY

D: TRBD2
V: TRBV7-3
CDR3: ASSLGPGTSGYNEQF

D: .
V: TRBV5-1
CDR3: ASSSRGEETQY

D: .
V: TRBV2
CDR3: ASILSYEQY

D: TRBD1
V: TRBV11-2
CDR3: ASRGDRGRMNTEAF

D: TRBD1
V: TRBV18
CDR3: ASSAGTGVSYEQY

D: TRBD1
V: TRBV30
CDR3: AWRRRQGARDNSPLH

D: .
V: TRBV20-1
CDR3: SGQVSYGYT

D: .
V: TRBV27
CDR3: ASSFQNTNTEAF

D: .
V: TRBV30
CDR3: AWSLGGSNQPQH

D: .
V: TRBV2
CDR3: ASSEQGLSNQPQH

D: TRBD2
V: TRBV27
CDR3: ASSAGGPDEQF

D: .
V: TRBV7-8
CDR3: ASSLAVWASRQF

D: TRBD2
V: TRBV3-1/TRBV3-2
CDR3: ASRIGLAGNTGELF

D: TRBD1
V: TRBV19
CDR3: ASRGGGQEFNQPQH

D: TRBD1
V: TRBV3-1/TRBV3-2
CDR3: ASSQRGREQF

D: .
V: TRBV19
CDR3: ASSIGRGMRGETQY

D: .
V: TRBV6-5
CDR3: ASRVTSSADTQY

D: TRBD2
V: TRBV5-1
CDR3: ASSPTSGTDEQY

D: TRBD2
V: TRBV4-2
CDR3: ASSQPRGGETQY

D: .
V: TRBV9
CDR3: ASSAQGAQETQY

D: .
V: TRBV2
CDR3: ASSGQAFNYGYT

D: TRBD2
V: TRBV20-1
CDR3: SASGRNEQF

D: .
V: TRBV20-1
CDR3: STPSPNEQF

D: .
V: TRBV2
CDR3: ASRTQGVQPQH

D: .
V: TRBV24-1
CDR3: ATSDSDRAVFTDTQY

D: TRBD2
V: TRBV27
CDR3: ASSLTPGLATEQY

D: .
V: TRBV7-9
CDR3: ASSLTVNQPQH

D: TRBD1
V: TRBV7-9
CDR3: ATGQGANTEAF

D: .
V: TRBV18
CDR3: ASSPQGIAGNTIY

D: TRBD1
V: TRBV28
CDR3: ASRPRDRGALTEAF

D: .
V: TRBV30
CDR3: AWGDGQPSTDTQY

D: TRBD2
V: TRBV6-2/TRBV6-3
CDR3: ASSYPLGASGGLSSYEQY

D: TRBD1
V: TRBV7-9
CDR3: ASSLQQGASYEQY

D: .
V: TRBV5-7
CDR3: ASSPRWGVETQY

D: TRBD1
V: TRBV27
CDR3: ASRLSGTGGEVDYGYT

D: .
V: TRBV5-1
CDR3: ASSLVSGDQETQY

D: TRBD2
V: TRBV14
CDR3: ASSLGPSGYNEQF

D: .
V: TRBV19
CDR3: ASYNNGNTEAF

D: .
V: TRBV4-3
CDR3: ASSQELRQPNSPLH

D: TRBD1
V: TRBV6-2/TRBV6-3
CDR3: ASSYSGTGRIHEQY

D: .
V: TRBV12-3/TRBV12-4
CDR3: ASSFRDTQY

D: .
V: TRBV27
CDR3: ASRVRVNTGELF

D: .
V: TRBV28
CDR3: ASSLLSNQPQH

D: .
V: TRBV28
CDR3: ASSLEEGRGYT

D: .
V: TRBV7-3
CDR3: ASSLRAGSYNEQF

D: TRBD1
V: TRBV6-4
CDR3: ASSWDRNTGELF

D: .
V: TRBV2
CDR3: ASSEPGSGANVLT

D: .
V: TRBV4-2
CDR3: ASSQGGSPSTDTQY